This T cell receptor (beta chain) was captured in a study of persistence of HIV-infected CD4 T cells. General study findings and limits: CMV- and Gag-responding cells had lower TCRbeta richness than CD3/CD28-responding cells. Degenerate expanded CDR3beta sequences were enriched among CMV- and Gag-responding cells.

This CDR3 spans 16 amino acids. The J segment lost 4 bases and the V segment lost 3 bases, leaving 7 bases of the junction unmatched. The germline gives CDR1 SGDLS, CDR2 YYNGEE. A note on this clone: Its antigen is as yet unknown.

Sequencing used immunoSEQ version 4 in survey mode. Template was genomic DNA at 10 ng/uL, with up to 1 ug used per sample. Data came from immunoSEQ multiplex PCR; TCRdb stores just in-frame clones and leaves some out. Of tens of thousands of clones listed, about 88% are singletons. Nonspecific anti-CD3/anti-CD28 bead stimulation represents the broad CD4+ T cell repertoire. Sorting selected CD4+ T cells upregulating both CD40 ligand and CD69. CD8-depleted PBMCs were stimulated 18 hours with anti-CD28/CD49d costimulation, CD40-blocking antibody and enfuvirtide. The rearrangement uses TRBV9 and TRBJ1-1, with TRBD1 identical over 12 bases. This receptor was identified in an adult woman with HIV who was CMV-seropositive. Sample: CD4+ T cells sorted from PBMCs after roughly 19-hour stimulation, taken from a patient who received antiretroviral therapy. CDR3 bases: TGTGCCAGCAGCGCGGGACAGGGGGCGTTAGGCACTGAAGCTTTCTTT. Protein product: CASSAGQGALGTEAFF.